This T cell receptor (beta chain) was captured by sequencing in a study of OX40 agonist ivuxolimab in advanced cancers. The overall study: Partial responses, seen in three patients, involved one hepatocellular carcinoma and two cutaneous melanomas. General study findings and limits: Both blood CD4+ and CD8+ T cells showed clonal growth by week 6 at 0.1 to 3.0 mg/kg. It was also the case that some nonresponders had low normalized T-cell clonal expansion.

Points on this clone: The antigen remains undetermined.

Assay used: immunoSEQ multiplex PCR; TCRdb lists only in-frame clones, some missing. The sample has approximately 76,000 clones, around nine tenths seen once. The length of the CDR3 is 16 residues. Looked up from germline, CDR1 is LNHDA and CDR2 is SQIVND (reference sequence). J gave up 6 bases and V 6 bases, and 12 bases lay outside the gene matches. J is TRBJ2-3 and V is TRBV19; TRBD2 agrees at 10 bases. The sequence was obtained from an adult with an advanced solid tumor such as melanoma, head and neck, liver or kidney cancer. The sample in question was CD4+ or CD8+ T cells sorted from blood, obtained in a trial of the OX40 agonist ivuxolimab. The CDR3: CASSSGVAGGTDTQYF. The CDR3 nucleotides read TGTGCCAGTAGCTCAGGAGTAGCGGGAGGAACTGATACGCAGTATTTT.